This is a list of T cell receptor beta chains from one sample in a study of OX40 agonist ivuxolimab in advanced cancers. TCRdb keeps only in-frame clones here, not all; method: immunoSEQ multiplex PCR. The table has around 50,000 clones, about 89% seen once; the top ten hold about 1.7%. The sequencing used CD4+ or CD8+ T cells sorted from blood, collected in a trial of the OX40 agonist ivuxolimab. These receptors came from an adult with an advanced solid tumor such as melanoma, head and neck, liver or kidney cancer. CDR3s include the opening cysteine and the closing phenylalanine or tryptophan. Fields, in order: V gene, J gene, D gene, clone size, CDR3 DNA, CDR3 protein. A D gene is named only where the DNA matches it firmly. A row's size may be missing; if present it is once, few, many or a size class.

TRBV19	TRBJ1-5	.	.	TGTGCCAGTAGTATACAGGACGCTCGTCAGCCCCAGCATTTT	CASSIQDARQPQHF
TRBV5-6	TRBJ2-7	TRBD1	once	TGTGCCAGCAGCTTGACCTGGGACAGGGGGACCTACGAGCAGTACTTC	CASSLTWDRGTYEQYF
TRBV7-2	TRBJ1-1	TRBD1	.	TGTGCCAGCAGCTCAGGGACAGGGATTGCTTTCTTT	CASSSGTGIAFF
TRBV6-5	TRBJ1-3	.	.	TGTGCCAGCAGTTACGTGGTTTCTGGAAACACCATATATTTT	CASSYVVSGNTIYF
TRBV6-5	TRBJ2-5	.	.	TGTGCCAGCAGTTATACAGAAGAAGAGACCCAGTACTTC	CASSYTEEETQYF
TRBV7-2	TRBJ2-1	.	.	TGTGCCAGCAGCACGAGAGTTCGTCTGTCCTACAATGAGCAGTTCTTC	CASSTRVRLSYNEQFF
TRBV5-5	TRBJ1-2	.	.	TGTGCCAGCAGCTTGAATACAGGTTGGGGCTACACCTTC	CASSLNTGWGYTF
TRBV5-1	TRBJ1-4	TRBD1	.	TGCGCCAGCAGCTTTGGGACAGGGGCGTCTAATGAAAAACTGTTTTTT	CASSFGTGASNEKLFF
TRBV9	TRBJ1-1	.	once	TGTGCCAGCAGCGTAGGGGGGAGCGCCCGAATGAACACTGAAGCTTTCTTT	CASSVGGSARMNTEAFF
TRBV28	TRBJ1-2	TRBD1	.	TGTGCCAGCAGAACGCCGGGACAGGGCTATGGCTACACCTTC	CASRTPGQGYGYTF
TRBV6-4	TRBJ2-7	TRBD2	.	TGTGCCAGCAGTTTACTATTAGCGGGAGAACCCTACGAGCAGTACTTC	CASSLLLAGEPYEQYF
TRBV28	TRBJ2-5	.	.	TGTGCCAGCAGCCCCCCCGGGAAACAAGAGACCCAGTACTTC	CASSPPGKQETQYF
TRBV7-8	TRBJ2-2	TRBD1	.	TGTGCCAGCAGCTTAAGGGACAGGAACACCGGGGAGCTGTTTTTT	CASSLRDRNTGELFF
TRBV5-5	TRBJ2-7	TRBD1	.	TGTGCCAGCAGCATAGGGACAGGGTACTACGAGCAGTACTTC	CASSIGTGYYEQYF
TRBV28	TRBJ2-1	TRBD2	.	TGTGCCAGCAGTTTAGGAGCGGGGTCCTACAATGAGCAGTTCTTC	CASSLGAGSYNEQFF
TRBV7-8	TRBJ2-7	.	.	TGTGCCAGCAGCTTAGCGCTCGGCCCATACGAGCAGTACTTC	CASSLALGPYEQYF
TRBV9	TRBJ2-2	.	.	TGTGCCAGCAGCCCCCGGACGGGAAACACCGGGGAGCTGTTTTTT	CASSPRTGNTGELFF
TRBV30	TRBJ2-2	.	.	TGTGCCTGGAGGGTCTGGACCGGGGAGCTGTTTTTT	CAWRVWTGELFF
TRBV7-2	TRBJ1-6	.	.	TGTGCCAGCAGCTTACCGAATTCACCCCTCCACTTT	CASSLPNSPLHF
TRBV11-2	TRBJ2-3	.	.	TGTGCCAGCAGCTTACGACAGGGCACAGATACGCAGTATTTT	CASSLRQGTDTQYF
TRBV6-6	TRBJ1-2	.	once	TGTGCCAGCAGTTACGAGACTAACTATGGCTACACCTTC	CASSYETNYGYTF
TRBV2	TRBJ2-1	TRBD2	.	TGTGCCAGCACCTTAGCGGGAGGGCCCTACAATGAGCAGTTCTTC	CASTLAGGPYNEQFF
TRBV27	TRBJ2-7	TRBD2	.	TGTGCCAGCAGTTTAAGCGGGAGGTATTACGAGCAGTACTTC	CASSLSGRYYEQYF
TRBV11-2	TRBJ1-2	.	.	TGTGCCAGCAGCTCCTATCGGGACACTCCAGAGTATGGCTACACCTTC	CASSSYRDTPEYGYTF
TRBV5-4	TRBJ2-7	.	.	TGTGCCAGCAGTTCTAAAAAGGGCAGCTCCTACGAGCAGTACTTC	CASSSKKGSSYEQYF
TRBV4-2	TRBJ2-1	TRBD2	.	TGTGCCAGCAGCCAAGATGCGGGGGTTGAGCAGTTCTTC	CASSQDAGVEQFF
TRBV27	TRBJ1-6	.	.	TGTGCCAGCAGGCGGGGGCAGGGAGACTCACCCCTCCACTTT	CASRRGQGDSPLHF
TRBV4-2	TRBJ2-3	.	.	TGTGCCAGCAGCCAAAACCCCAGGGGGGGGGCCACAGATACGCAGTATTTT	CASSQNPRGGATDTQYF
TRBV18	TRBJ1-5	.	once	TGTGCCAGCTCTTCCGTGTCACTTCTAGTCAATCAGCCCCAGCATTTT	CASSSVSLLVNQPQHF
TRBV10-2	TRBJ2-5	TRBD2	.	TGCGCCAGCAGTCACCAGGGACTAGCGGCCCAAGAGACCCAGTACTTC	CASSHQGLAAQETQYF
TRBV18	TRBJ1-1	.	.	TGTGCCAGCTCACCATTGAACACTGAAGCTTTCTTT	CASSPLNTEAFF
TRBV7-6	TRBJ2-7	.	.	TGTGCCAGCAGCCCATCCGGGGCTGTCTACGAGCAGTACTTC	CASSPSGAVYEQYF
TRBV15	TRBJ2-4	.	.	TGTGCCACCAGCAGAGATCCGGGGGACATTGCCAAAAACATTCAGTACTTC	CATSRDPGDIAKNIQYF
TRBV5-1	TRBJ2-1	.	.	TGCGCCAGCAGCTCTCTAGACTTATCCTACAATGAGCAGTTCTTC	CASSSLDLSYNEQFF
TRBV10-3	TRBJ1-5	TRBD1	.	TGTGCCATCAGTGAGGGACAGGGACAGCCCCAGCATTTT	CAISEGQGQPQHF
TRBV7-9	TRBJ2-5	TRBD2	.	TGTGCCAGCAGCCAGGGGTCTAGCGGGGCTCGGGAGACCCAGTACTTC	CASSQGSSGARETQYF
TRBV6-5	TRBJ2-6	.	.	TGTGCCAGCAGTTACAGGACAGCAGCACAATACGTCCTGACTTTC	CASSYRTAAQYVLTF